This TCR beta chain was profiled in a study of T cell responses to AZD1222 COVID-19 vaccine. General study points: It should be noted that donors were predominantly white British and more often female, and clonal diversity was possibly underestimated. Scientists sampled the repertoires only once the peak T cell response had passed. Researchers report vaccine-associated CD4 TCRs spanning spike, with dominance at 160-218 and 743-854.

TCRdb's copy holds only in-frame clones and misses some; the assay was immunoSEQ multiplex PCR. Among about 120,000 clones listed, about 86% were seen once. It was second doses at about 4 or about 12 weeks that were pooled. This clone qualifies as medium-sized. Its antigen is currently unknown. Germline V CDR1 and CDR2: MRHNA, SNTAGT. The CDR3 covers 15 residues. V lost 4 bases to trimming and J lost 8 bases; unmatched junction nucleotides: 4. The TCR was taken from an adult who received the AZD1222 COVID-19 vaccine. The chain uses TRBV6-4 and TRBJ2-1; 14 positions match TRBD2. Here the sequenced sample was peripheral blood, taken 28 days after the second AZD1222 dose. The CDR3 DNA reads TGTGCCAGCAGTGTGGGGGGACTAGCGGGAGATGAGCAGTTCTTC. It specifies CASSVGGLAGDEQFF.